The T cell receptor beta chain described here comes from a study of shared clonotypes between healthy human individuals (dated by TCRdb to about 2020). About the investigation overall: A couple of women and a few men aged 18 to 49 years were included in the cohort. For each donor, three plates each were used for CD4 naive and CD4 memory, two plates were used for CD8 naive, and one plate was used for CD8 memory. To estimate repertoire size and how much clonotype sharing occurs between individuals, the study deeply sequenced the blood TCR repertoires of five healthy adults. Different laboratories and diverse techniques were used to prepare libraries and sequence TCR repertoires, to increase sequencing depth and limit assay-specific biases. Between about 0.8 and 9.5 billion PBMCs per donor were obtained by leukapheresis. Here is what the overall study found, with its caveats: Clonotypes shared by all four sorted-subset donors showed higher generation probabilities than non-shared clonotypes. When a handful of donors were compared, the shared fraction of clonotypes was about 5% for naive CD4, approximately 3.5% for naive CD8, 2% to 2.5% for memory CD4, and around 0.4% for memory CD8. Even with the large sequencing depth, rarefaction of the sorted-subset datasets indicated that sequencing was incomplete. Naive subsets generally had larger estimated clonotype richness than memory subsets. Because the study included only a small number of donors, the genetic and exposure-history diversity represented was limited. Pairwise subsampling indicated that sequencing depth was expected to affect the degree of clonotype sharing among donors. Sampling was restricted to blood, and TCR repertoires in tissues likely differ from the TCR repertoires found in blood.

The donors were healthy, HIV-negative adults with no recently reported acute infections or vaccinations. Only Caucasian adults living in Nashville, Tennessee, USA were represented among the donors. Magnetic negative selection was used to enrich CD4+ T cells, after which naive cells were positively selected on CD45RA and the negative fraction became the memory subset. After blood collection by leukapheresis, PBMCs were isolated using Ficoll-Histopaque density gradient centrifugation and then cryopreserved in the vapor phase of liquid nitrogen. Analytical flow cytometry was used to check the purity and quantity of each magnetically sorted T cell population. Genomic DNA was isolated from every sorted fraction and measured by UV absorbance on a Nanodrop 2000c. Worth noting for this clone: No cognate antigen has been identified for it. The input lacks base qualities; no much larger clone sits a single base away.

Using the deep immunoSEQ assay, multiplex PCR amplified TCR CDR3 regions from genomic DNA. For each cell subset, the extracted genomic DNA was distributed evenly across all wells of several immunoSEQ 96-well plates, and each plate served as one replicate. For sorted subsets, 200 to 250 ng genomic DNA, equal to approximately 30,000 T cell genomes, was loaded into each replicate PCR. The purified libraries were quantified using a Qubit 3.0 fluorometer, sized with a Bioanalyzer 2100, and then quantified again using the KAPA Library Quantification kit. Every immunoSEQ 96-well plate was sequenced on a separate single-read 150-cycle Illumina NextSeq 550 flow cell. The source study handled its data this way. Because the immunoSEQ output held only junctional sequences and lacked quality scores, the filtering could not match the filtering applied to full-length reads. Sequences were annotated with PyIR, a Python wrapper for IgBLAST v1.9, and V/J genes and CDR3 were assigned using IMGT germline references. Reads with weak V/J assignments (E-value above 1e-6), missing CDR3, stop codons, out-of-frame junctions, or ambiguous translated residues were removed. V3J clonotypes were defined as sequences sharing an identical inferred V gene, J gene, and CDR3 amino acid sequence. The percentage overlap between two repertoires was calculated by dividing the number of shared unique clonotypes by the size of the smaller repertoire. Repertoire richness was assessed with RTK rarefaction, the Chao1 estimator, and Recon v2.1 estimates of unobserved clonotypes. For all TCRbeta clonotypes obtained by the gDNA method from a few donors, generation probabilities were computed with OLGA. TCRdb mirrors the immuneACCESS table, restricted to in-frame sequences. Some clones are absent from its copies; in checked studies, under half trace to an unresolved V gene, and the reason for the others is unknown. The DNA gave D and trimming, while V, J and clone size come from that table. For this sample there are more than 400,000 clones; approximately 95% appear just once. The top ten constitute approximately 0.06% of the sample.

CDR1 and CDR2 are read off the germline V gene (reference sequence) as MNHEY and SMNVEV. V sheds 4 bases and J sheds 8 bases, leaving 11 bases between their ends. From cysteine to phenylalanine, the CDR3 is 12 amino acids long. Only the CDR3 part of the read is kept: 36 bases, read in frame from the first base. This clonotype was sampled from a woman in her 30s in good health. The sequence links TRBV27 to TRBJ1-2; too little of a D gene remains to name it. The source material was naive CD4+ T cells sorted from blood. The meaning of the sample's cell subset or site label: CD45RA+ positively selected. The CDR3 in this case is CASSSGGRGYTF. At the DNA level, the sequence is TGTGCCAGCAGTTCTGGAGGGAGGGGCTACACCTTC.